The 20 T cell receptor beta chains below all came from one sample that was sequenced in a study of blood T cell repertoires in COVID-19. Sequencing was performed with immunoSEQ multiplex PCR; in TCRdb, only in-frame clones are kept and a portion is missing. The sample contains about 280,000 clones, roughly 90% of which appear only once. Sequenced sample: peripheral blood. The source is a woman in her 50s who had recovered from COVID-19.

The rearrangement uses TRBV6-6 and TRBJ2-2; D is ambiguous. Germline values: CDR1 MNHNY, CDR2 SVGAGI (reference sequence). V lost 2 bases and J 6 bases, leaving 16 bases between the germline ends. This CDR3 is 16 amino acids long. The CDR3 sequence: CASSYPRSIGAGELFF. Here the CDR3 DNA reads TGTGCCAGCAGTTACCCGAGGAGCATCGGCGCCGGGGAGCTGTTTTTT.

V gene TRBV9 combines with J gene TRBJ1-4; D is possibly TRBD1 (6 bases). Germline assignment: CDR1 SGDLS and CDR2 YYNGEE. V dropped 1 base and J dropped 3 bases, with 13 bases sitting between them. The CDR3 runs 16 residues. The CDR3, as DNA: TGTGCCAGCAGCGTAACCCCGGGGGGCGCTAATGAAAAACTGTTTTTT. Translating it yields CASSVTPGGANEKLFF.

The V and J genes are TRBV2 and TRBJ2-2; TRBD2 might be the D (6 bases). Trimming took 8 bases from V and 4 from J, leaving 14 bases between them. CDR1 is SNHLY, CDR2 FYNNEI, per germline. The CDR3 is made up of 14 amino acids. For the CDR3, the DNA is TGTGCCAGCGACTGGGACGGGAGCACCGGGGAGCTGTTTTTT. Its protein product is CASDWDGSTGELFF.

The chain has TRBV30 and TRBJ2-1; possible D gene TRBD2, 6 bases. Trimming took 7 bases from V and 4 from J, leaving 20 bases between them. The CDR3 spans 15 residues. Per the germline V gene, CDR1 is GTSNPN and CDR2 is SVGIG (reference sequence). The CDR3 here is CAFSRAGGIYNEQFF. The DNA for the CDR3 is TGTGCCTTCAGCAGGGCTGGGGGGATATACAATGAGCAGTTCTTC.

The rearrangement uses TRBV7-2 and TRBJ2-1; 9 bases agree with TRBD2. The CDR3 extends over 15 amino acids. CDR1 and CDR2 (germline): SGHTA, FQGNSA. After removal of 4 bases from V and 1 base from J, the junction contained 2 bases not matched to a gene. CDR3 DNA sequence: TGTGCCAGCAGCTCTCTAGCGGGGTCCTACAATGAGCAGTTCTTC. This gives the protein CASSSLAGSYNEQFF.

The chain carries TRBV18 and TRBJ1-2, with D possibly being TRBD1 (5 bases). Germline V gene data show CDR1 as KGHSH and CDR2 as LQKENI. The CDR3 runs 16 residues. Between the trimmed V and J ends, which lost 6 bases and 0 bases, there was a span of 17 bases. The chain's CDR3 is CASSDQGDPPNYGYTF. CDR3 nucleotides: TGTGCCAGCTCCGACCAGGGCGATCCCCCTAACTATGGCTACACCTTC.

This sequence joins TRBV7-9 and TRBJ1-1; D possibly corresponds to TRBD1 (6 bases). Germline V gene sequence: CDR1 SEHNR, CDR2 FQNEAQ (reference sequence). V lost 0 bases, J lost 1 base, and 15 bases lay in between. There are 17 residues in the CDR3. DNA for the CDR3: TGTGCCAGCAGCTTAGCGGCCTGGGGGCGGAAGAACACTGAAGCTTTCTTT. Its translation: CASSLAAWGRKNTEAFF.

The chain has TRBV5-1 and TRBJ2-7; tentative D call: TRBD2 (5 bases). Germline V CDR1 and CDR2: SGHRS, YFSETQ. The length of the CDR3 is 13 residues. V was clipped by 0 bases and J by 3 bases, with 7 bases between them. The DNA for the CDR3 is TGCGCCAGCAGCTTGGTCGGGGACTACGAGCAGTACTTC. It specifies CASSLVGDYEQYF.

This chain uses TRBV11-2 with TRBJ2-7; no clear D gene. V lost 0 bases and J lost 2, with 5 bases in between. The V gene's germline CDR1 is SGHAT and CDR2 FQNNGV. This CDR3 has 13 amino acids. CDR3 sequence reads: CASSLELPYEQYF. The CDR3 nucleotides are TGTGCCAGCAGCTTAGAACTCCCCTACGAGCAGTACTTC.

This clone has a single count. V is TRBV27 and J is TRBJ2-1; perhaps TRBD2 as D (5 bases). The V and J ends lost 6 bases and 6 bases respectively, with 15 bases between them. The CDR3 loop spans 14 amino acids. Per the germline V gene, CDR1 is MNHEY and CDR2 is SMNVEV (reference sequence). This CDR3 reads CASRQRAFPNEQFF. CDR3 in DNA: TGTGCCAGCAGACAGAGGGCGTTTCCCAATGAGCAGTTCTTC.

The CDR3 region has the DNA TGCGCCAGCAGCTCACCGACTAGCGGGGCGGCAAGGAGCTCCTACGAGCAGTACTTC. Translating gives CASSSPTSGAARSSYEQYF. The V gene is TRBV5-1, the J gene TRBJ2-7; TRBD2 aligns across 11 bases. The CDR3 contains 19 residues. V lost 3 bases to trimming and J lost 0 bases; unmatched junction nucleotides: 14. Germline CDR1 SGHRS, CDR2 YFSETQ.

DNA for the CDR3: TGTGCCAGCTCACCCATGTCAGGAGGCGAGCAGTACTTC. Encoded protein: CASSPMSGGEQYF. This chain uses TRBV18 with TRBJ2-7; possibly TRBD2 for D (5 bases). CDR3 size: 13 residues. V was trimmed by 3 bases and J by 6 bases, leaving 12 bases between them. The V gene's germline CDR1 is KGHSH and CDR2 LQKENI.

This chain joins TRBV6-6 and TRBJ2-7; D is perhaps TRBD2 (5 bases). From germline, CDR1 is MNHNY and CDR2 SVGAGI (reference sequence). V was pared by 7 bases and J by 6 bases, with 22 bases between. This CDR3 has 15 amino acids. The CDR3 coding sequence is TGTGCCAGCACCGAGTCGGGTGGGAGCGGCACCGAGCAGTACTTC. Amino acid sequence: CASTESGGSGTEQYF.

The V call is TRBV14, the J call TRBJ1-3; 8 bases align to TRBD1. Germline values: CDR1 SGHDN, CDR2 FVKESK. The CDR3 is 15 residues long. Germline trimming cut 4 bases from V and 7 bases from J; bases unmatched to any gene: 9. The CDR3 sequence: CASSPWTGRGNTIYF. The CDR3 bases are TGTGCCAGCAGCCCTTGGACAGGGAGAGGTAACACCATATATTTT.

The chain employs TRBV9 and TRBJ1-2; D is ambiguous. Looked up from germline, CDR1 is SGDLS and CDR2 is YYNGEE. The CDR3 spans 13 residues. The V gene lost 0 bases and the J gene lost 4 bases, with 7 bases spanning the gap. CDR3 nucleotides: TGTGCCAGCAGCGTAGGTAACAGCTATGGCTACACCTTC. This sequence encodes CASSVGNSYGYTF.

The V and J genes are TRBV27 and TRBJ2-7; unclear D gene. This CDR3 has 13 amino acids. The V gene's germline CDR1 is MNHEY and CDR2 SMNVEV (reference sequence). Deletions cut 2 bases from V and 0 bases from J, with 5 bases between. CDR3 bases: TGTGCCAGCAGTTTAGCGGCCTCCTACGAGCAGTACTTC. This encodes CASSLAASYEQYF.

This chain joins TRBV2 and TRBJ1-4; 10 nucleotides align to TRBD1. The germline CDR1 and CDR2 sequences are SNHLY and FYNNEI. This CDR3 region has 14 residues. The trim removed 6 bases at V and 6 bases at J, leaving 4 bases unmatched. As DNA, the CDR3 is TGTGCCAGCAGACTCGACAGGGGGCATGAAAAACTGTTTTTT. Protein product: CASRLDRGHEKLFF.

This clone has just a few counts. This sequence joins TRBV27 and TRBJ2-7, with 10 bases that match TRBD2. Germline V gene sequence: CDR1 MNHEY, CDR2 SMNVEV (reference sequence). This CDR3 is built from 14 residues. The trim removed 7 bases at V and 3 bases at J, leaving 6 bases unmatched. As DNA, the CDR3 is TGTGCCAGCACCCATAGCGGGAGGATCTACGAGCAGTACTTC. Residues: CASTHSGRIYEQYF.

This sequence joins TRBV18 and TRBJ2-1; 7 bases match TRBD2. The length of the CDR3 is 13 residues. V dropped 5 bases and J dropped 8; count of bases not matched to a gene: 6. Looked up from germline, CDR1 is KGHSH and CDR2 is LQKENI. CDR3 DNA: TGTGCCAGCTCAACCGGGGGAGGGGATGAGCAGTTCTTC. Amino acid sequence: CASSTGGGDEQFF.

For the CDR3, the DNA is TGTGCCAGCAGCCAAGTAAGAGAATTATATCAGCCCCAGCATTTT. Amino acids: CASSQVRELYQPQHF. V usage is TRBV3-1 (or the pseudogene TRBV3-2) and J usage is TRBJ1-5; D unresolved. Germline CDR1 LGHDT, CDR2 YNNKEL (reference sequence). Trimming took 1 base from V and 5 from J, leaving 12 bases between them. The CDR3 has 15 residues.